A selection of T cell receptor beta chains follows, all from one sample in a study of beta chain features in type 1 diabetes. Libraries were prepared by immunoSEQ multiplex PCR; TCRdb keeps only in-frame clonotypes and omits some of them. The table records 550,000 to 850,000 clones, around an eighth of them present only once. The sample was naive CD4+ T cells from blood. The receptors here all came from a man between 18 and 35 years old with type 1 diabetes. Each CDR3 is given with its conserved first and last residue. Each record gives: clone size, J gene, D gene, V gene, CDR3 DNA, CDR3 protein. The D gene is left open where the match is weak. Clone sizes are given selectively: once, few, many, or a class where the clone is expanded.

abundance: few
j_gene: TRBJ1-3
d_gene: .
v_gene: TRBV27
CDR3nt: TGTGCCAGCAGTTTATCAGGGTCTGGAAACACCATATATTTT
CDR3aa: CASSLSGSGNTIYF

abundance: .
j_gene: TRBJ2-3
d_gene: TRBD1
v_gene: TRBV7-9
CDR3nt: TGTGCCAGCAGCCGTGGACAGGGGGGACCAGATACGCAGTATTTT
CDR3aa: CASSRGQGGPDTQYF

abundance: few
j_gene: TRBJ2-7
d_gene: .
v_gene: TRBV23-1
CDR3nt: TGCGCCAGCAGTCAATCGCTCCGGGTGGGGTCCGGGGGCGAGCAGTACTTC
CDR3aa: CASSQSLRVGSGGEQYF

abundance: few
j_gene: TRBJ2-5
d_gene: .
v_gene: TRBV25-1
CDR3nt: TGTGCCAGCAGTGTCAACAGGGACCAAGAGACCCAGTACTTC
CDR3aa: CASSVNRDQETQYF

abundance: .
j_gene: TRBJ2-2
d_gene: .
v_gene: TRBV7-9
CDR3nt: TGTGCCAGCAACCCCACCCGACAATCGAACACCGGGGAGCTGTTTTTT
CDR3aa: CASNPTRQSNTGELFF

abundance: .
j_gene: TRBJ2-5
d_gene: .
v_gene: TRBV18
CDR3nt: TGTGCCAGCTCACCGCCCTCCCAAGAGACCCAGTACTTC
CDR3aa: CASSPPSQETQYF

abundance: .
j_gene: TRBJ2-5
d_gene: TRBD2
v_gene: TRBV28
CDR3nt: TGTGCCAGCACCTTAGCGGGGGAGAATCAAGAGACCCAGTACTTC
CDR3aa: CASTLAGENQETQYF

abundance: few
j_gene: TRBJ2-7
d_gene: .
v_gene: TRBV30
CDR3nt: TGTGCCTGGGTGGGTGGGCCAAGCGAGCAGTACTTC
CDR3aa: CAWVGGPSEQYF

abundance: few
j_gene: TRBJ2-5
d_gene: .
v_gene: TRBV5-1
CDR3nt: TGCGCCAGCAGCTTGAACCAAGAGACCCAGTACTTC
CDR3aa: CASSLNQETQYF

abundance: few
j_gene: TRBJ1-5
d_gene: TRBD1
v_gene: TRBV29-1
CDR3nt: TGCAGCGTTACCGGGACAGGGGATCAGCCCCAGCATTTT
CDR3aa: CSVTGTGDQPQHF

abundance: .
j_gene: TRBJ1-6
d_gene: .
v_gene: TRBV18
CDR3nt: TGTGCCAGCTCGGCGGGCGTTAATTCACCCCTCCACTTT
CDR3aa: CASSAGVNSPLHF

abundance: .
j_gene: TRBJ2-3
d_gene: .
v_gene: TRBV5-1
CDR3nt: TGCGCCAGCAGCTTGGACGAGCATTTGGGGCAGTATTTT
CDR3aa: CASSLDEHLGQYF

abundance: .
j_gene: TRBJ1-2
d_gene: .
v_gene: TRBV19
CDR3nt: TGTGCCAGTAGTATAAACAGCGACTATGGCTACACCTTC
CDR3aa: CASSINSDYGYTF

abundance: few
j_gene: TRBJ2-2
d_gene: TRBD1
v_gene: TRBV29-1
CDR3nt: TGCAGCGTCGGAAGACAGGGATGGGACACCGGGGAGCTGTTTTTT
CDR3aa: CSVGRQGWDTGELFF

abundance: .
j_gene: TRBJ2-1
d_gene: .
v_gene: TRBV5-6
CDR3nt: TGTGCCAGCAGCTTGGTCGGGGATGAGCAGTTCTTC
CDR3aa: CASSLVGDEQFF

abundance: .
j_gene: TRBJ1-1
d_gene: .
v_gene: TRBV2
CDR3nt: TGTGCCAGCGACGGAGACAGGCGAGAGGAAGCTTTCTTT
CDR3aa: CASDGDRREEAFF

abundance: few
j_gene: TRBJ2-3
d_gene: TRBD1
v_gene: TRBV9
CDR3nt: TGTGCCAGCAGCGTAGAGACAGGGGGGGCAGATACGCAGTATTTT
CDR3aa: CASSVETGGADTQYF

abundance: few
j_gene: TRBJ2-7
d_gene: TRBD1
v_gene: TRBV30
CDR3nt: TGTGCCTGGAGTCCGGGACAGGGTCCCTACGAGCAGTACTTC
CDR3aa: CAWSPGQGPYEQYF